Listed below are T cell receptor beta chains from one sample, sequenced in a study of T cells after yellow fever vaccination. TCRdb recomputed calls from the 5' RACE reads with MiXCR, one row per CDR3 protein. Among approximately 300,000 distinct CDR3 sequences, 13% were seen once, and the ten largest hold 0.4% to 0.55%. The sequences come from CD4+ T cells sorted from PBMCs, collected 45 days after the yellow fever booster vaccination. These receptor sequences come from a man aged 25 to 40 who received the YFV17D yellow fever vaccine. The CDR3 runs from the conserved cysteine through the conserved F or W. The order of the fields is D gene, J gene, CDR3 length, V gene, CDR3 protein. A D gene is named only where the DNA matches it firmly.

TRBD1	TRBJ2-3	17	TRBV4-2	CASSQYGQGSYTDTQYF
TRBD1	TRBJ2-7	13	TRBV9	CASSDGTGDEQYF
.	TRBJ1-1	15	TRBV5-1	CASSPTGTSAETAFF
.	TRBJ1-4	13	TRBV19	CASRRGRGEKLFF
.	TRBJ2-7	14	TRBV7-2	CASRFGGPYYEQYF
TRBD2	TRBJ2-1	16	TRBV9	CASSGRTSREYNEQFF
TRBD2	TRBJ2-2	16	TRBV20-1	CSARDRDSGVPGELFF
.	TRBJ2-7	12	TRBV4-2	CASSRGVYEQYF
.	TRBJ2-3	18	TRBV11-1	CASSLGEGFITFTDTQYF
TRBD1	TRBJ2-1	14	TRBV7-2	CASSPGQGSYEQFF
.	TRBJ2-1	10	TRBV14	CASSRLGEFF
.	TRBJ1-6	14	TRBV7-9	CAEDSGGVNSPLHF
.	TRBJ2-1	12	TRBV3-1	CASSQVLREQFF
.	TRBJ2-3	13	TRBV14	CASSQPVPDTQYF
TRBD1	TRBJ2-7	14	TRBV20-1	CSARSNRGLNEQYF
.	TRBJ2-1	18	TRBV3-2	CASSQQVRRTQNDNEQFF
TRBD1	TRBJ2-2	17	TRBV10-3	CAISRDSPNLGTGELFF
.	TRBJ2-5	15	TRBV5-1	CASSLARQPQETQYF
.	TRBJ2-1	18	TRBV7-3	CASSLSGLGLSSYNEQFF
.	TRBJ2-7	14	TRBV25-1	CASSVGFTSYEQYF
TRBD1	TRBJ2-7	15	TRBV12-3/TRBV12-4	CASSPSGTGPYEQYF